This entry lists 18 T cell receptor beta chains sequenced from one sample in a study of blood T cell repertoires in COVID-19. This table comes from immunoSEQ multiplex PCR, and its TCRdb copy is limited to in-frame clones, with some not included. The data hold about 240,000 clones, with approximately 82% observed a single time. The sample consisted of peripheral blood. The receptors here all came from a man between 25 and 39 years old who had recovered from COVID-19.

The chain combines TRBV7-9 with TRBJ1-2; TRBD1 aligns across 11 bases. CDR1 SEHNR and CDR2 FQNEAQ come from the germline V gene (reference sequence). This CDR3 comprises 14 residues. V trimming: 5 bases; J trimming: 8 bases; junction bases outside the gene matches: 7. The CDR3 coding sequence is TGTGCCAGCAGCACCGGACAGGGGGCTCGGGGCTACACCTTC. As protein: CASSTGQGARGYTF.

This clone was seen more than once but under ten times. The rearrangement joins TRBV5-6 to TRBJ2-5; tentatively, D is TRBD2 (6 bases). The CDR3 is 16 residues long. CDR1 SGHDT and CDR2 YYEEEE come from the germline V gene. V lost 0 bases and J 0 bases, leaving 12 bases between the germline ends. This chain's CDR3 is CASSLAGRGNQETQYF. Here the CDR3 DNA reads TGTGCCAGCAGCTTGGCCGGGCGGGGAAACCAAGAGACCCAGTACTTC.

This chain joins TRBV28 and TRBJ2-1; the match to TRBD2 covers 7 bases. This CDR3 is built from 14 residues. The germline gives CDR1 MDHEN, CDR2 SYDVKM. Trimming removed 5 bases from V and 5 bases from J; junction bases left unmatched: 6. The CDR3 sequence is CASSPVTSHNEQFF. In DNA form, the CDR3 reads TGTGCCAGCAGTCCAGTGACTAGCCACAATGAGCAGTTCTTC.

V usage is TRBV23-1 and J usage is TRBJ1-1, with D possibly matching TRBD1 (5 bases). TRBV23-1 is filed as an ORF, its function uncertain. V lost 0 bases and J lost 3, with 14 bases in between. CDR3 length: 16 residues. CDR3 DNA: TGCGCCAGCAGTCAATCGTCGCGGGGGAGATACACTGAAGCTTTCTTT. Translating gives CASSQSSRGRYTEAFF.

The gene calls are TRBV4-1 and TRBJ1-1, with D tentatively TRBD1 (5 bases). This CDR3 spans 16 amino acids. V lost 0 bases and J lost 1, with 12 bases in between. Per germline, CDR1 MGHRA and CDR2 YSYEKL. The DNA for the CDR3 is TGCGCCAGCAGCCAAGATGGCGGACACCAGAACACTGAAGCTTTCTTT. Amino acid sequence: CASSQDGGHQNTEAFF.

This clone was found once. The rearrangement joins TRBV7-6 to TRBJ2-5; TRBD1 matches at 9 bases. Per the germline V gene, CDR1 is SGHVS and CDR2 is FNYEAQ. J lost 5 bases, V lost 1 base, and 8 bases had no gene match. The CDR3 totals 16 residues. The CDR3 is CASSLGLGQGFETQYF. DNA of the CDR3: TGTGCCAGCAGCTTAGGATTAGGACAGGGGTTTGAGACCCAGTACTTC.

The DNA for the CDR3 is TGTGCCAGCACCTCGACAGGGAGGTCCTACAATGAGCAGTTCTTC. Its translation: CASTSTGRSYNEQFF. This chain uses TRBV6-5 with TRBJ2-1; D might be TRBD1 (7 bases). Trimming removed 7 bases at V and 1 base at J, with 14 bases between. The length of the CDR3 is 15 residues. From germline, CDR1 is MNHEY and CDR2 SVGAGI.

In this sample, this clone turned up once. V gene TRBV4-1 combines with J gene TRBJ2-6; 7 bases agree with TRBD2. This CDR3 contains 16 residues. Trimming took 1 base from V and 1 from J; bases not matched to a gene: 1. Germline CDR1 reads MGHRA; CDR2 reads YSYEKL. The chain's CDR3 is CASSQGRGSGANVLTF. CDR3 DNA: TGCGCCAGCAGCCAAGGGCGGGGGTCTGGGGCCAACGTCCTGACTTTC.

The CDR3 DNA sequence: TGCAGCGTTGCCGGACAGGGCCACACTGAAGCTTTCTTT. It yields the protein CSVAGQGHTEAFF. This chain connects TRBV29-1 to TRBJ1-1; 8 bases line up with TRBD1. With 4 bases clipped from V and 3 bases from J, the junction kept 4 bases outside the gene matches. The CDR3 runs to 13 residues. Germline loops: CDR1 SQVTM, CDR2 ANQGSEA.

The chain carries TRBV20-1 and TRBJ2-5; TRBD2 is a possible D gene (6 bases). CDR1 is DFQATT, CDR2 SNEGSKA, per germline (reference sequence). The CDR3 loop spans 14 amino acids. V was clipped by 3 bases and J by 5 bases, with 16 bases between them. CDR3 nucleotide sequence: TGCAGTGCTAGTGCGTATACGGCGGGGGAGACCCAGTACTTC. Its translation is CSASAYTAGETQYF.

V usage is TRBV3-1 (or the pseudogene TRBV3-2) and J usage is TRBJ1-1, with 7 bases matching TRBD1. V dropped 0 bases and J dropped 6; count of bases not matched to a gene: 10. The CDR3 consists of 16 residues. Germline V gene lookup returns CDR1 LGHDT and CDR2 YNNKEL (reference sequence). In nucleotides, the CDR3 is TGTGCCAGCAGCCAAGAACTGAGCAGGGGGAAACCTGAAGCTTTCTTT. It translates to CASSQELSRGKPEAFF.

This clone is a singleton in its sample. The chain combines TRBV20-1 with TRBJ2-7; D possibly corresponds to TRBD2 (5 bases). CDR1 and CDR2 (germline): DFQATT, SNEGSKA (reference sequence). Trimming took 6 bases from V and 7 from J, leaving 13 bases between them. The CDR3 is made up of 11 amino acids. The CDR3 DNA is TGCAGTGCCTCGGGGTTCGGGGAGCAGTACTTC. It is translated as CSASGFGEQYF.

This clone was counted once. The chain recombines TRBV25-1 with TRBJ2-3; 7 nucleotides align to TRBD1. Germline assignment: CDR1 MGHDK and CDR2 SYGVNS. This CDR3 is built from 13 residues. V trimming: 11 bases; J trimming: 0 bases; junction bases outside the gene matches: 5. Here the CDR3 reads CAEGADSTDTQYF. Written as DNA, the CDR3 is TGTGCCGAGGGGGCAGACAGCACAGATACGCAGTATTTT. Full variable domain (outside the CDR3, taken from reference TRBV25-1 and TRBJ2-3): EADIYQTPRYLVIGTGKKITLECSQTMGHDKMYWYQQDPGMELHLIHYSYGVNSTEKGDLSSESTVSRIRTEHFPLTLESARPSHTSQYLCAEGADSTDTQYFGPGTRLTVL.

The genes are TRBV5-6 and TRBJ2-5; D is uncertain. V was trimmed by 1 base and J by 5 bases, leaving 18 bases between them. The CDR3 is made up of 16 amino acids. Germline V CDR1 and CDR2: SGHDT, YYEEEE. The CDR3 region is CASSLKTSSARETQYF. CDR3 DNA: TGTGCCAGCAGCTTGAAGACTTCTAGTGCGAGGGAGACCCAGTACTTC.

There are a few counts of this clone. This chain links TRBV10-1 with TRBJ1-1, with unresolved D. Germline V gives CDR1 WNHNN, CDR2 SYGVQD (reference sequence). Trimming took 2 bases from V and 4 from J, leaving 8 bases between them. CDR3 length equals 13 residues. CDR3 sequence (DNA): TGCGCCAGCAGTGAGAACGCCGGCACTGAAGCTTTCTTT. It yields the protein CASSENAGTEAFF.

This chain links TRBV5-5 with TRBJ2-5; 9 bases line up with TRBD1. In germline, CDR1 is SGHKS, CDR2 YYEKEE (reference sequence). The CDR3 is 15 amino acids. Germline trimming cut 1 base from V and 2 bases from J; bases unmatched to any gene: 3. The CDR3 DNA sequence: TGTGCCAGCAGCTTGAGGGACAGGGTACAAGAGACCCAGTACTTC. Translating it yields CASSLRDRVQETQYF.

V gene TRBV19 combines with J gene TRBJ2-5, with D possibly TRBD2 on 6 matching bases. Germline V lookup: CDR1 LNHDA, CDR2 SQIVND (reference sequence). The CDR3 has 17 residues. Between the trimmed V and J ends, which lost 0 bases and 3 bases, there was a span of 17 bases. CDR3 in amino acids: CASSIDPRPGLKETQYF. DNA for the CDR3: TGTGCCAGTAGTATAGATCCCCGGCCGGGACTCAAAGAGACCCAGTACTTC.

Ten or more counts support this clone. The chain carries TRBV2 and TRBJ1-1; maybe TRBD1 (6 bases). The CDR3 sequence is 14 residues long. The V gene's germline CDR1 is SNHLY and CDR2 FYNNEI. V was pared by 5 bases and J by 8 bases, with 18 bases between. The CDR3 DNA reads TGTGCCAGCAGTATACAGGGACGGGGAGAAGAAGCTTTCTTT. It translates to CASSIQGRGEEAFF.